These 21 T cell receptor beta chains were all obtained from the same sample, sequenced in a study of response to subunit inactivated influenza vaccine. Via MiXCR, TCRdb re-called the RT-PCR reads, giving one row per CDR3 protein. The table includes roughly 700,000 distinct CDR3 sequences, about 15% detected once. This material consisted of PBMCs from blood, taken less than 15 days before vaccination. The source of these receptors is a man aged 50 or older who received an inactivated influenza vaccine.

There are many counts of this clonotype. The CDR3 protein is CASSYGVPSGGDGFF. DNA of the CDR3: TGTGCCAGCAGCTATGGGGTTCCTAGCGGGGGGGATGGGTTCTTC. The rearrangement joins TRBV11-2 to TRBJ2-1, with 12 nucleotides matching TRBD2. CDR1 is SGHAT and CDR2 is FQNNGV in the germline V gene. The V gene end was trimmed by 4 bases and the J gene end by 15 bases; junction bases not matched to a gene: 13. The CDR3 length is 15 residues.

The V call is TRBV12-3 or TRBV12-4, the J call TRBJ1-1, with 7 bases identical to TRBD1. This CDR3 contains 15 residues. Germline trimming cut 5 bases from V and 1 base from J; bases unmatched to any gene: 7. CDR3 sequence: CASSTRQGSNTEAFF. The CDR3 bases are TGTGCCAGCAGTACCAGACAGGGCTCGAACACTGAAGCTTTCTTT.

This sequence joins TRBV2 and TRBJ2-3; perhaps TRBD2 as D (7 bases). Germline V lookup: CDR1 SNHLY, CDR2 FYNNEI. Trimming cost V 7 bases and J 2 bases, with 16 bases left between them. The CDR3 totals 15 residues. CDR3 loop: CASNGEGDLTDTQYF. The CDR3 DNA reads TGTGCCAGCAATGGGGAGGGGGATCTCACAGATACGCAGTATTTT.

This clonotype was recorded a few times. The V call is TRBV4-3, the J call TRBJ2-1, with no clear D. The V gene lost 0 bases and the J gene lost 5 bases, with 11 bases spanning the gap. This CDR3 has 15 amino acids. Germline lookup yields CDR1 LGHNA and CDR2 YSLEER. CDR3 DNA sequence: TGCGCCAGCAGCCAAGATCTCTACGGTCACAATGAGCAGTTCTTC. Protein sequence: CASSQDLYGHNEQFF.

The chain employs TRBV6-1 and TRBJ2-1; 8 bases map to TRBD1. The CDR3 has 12 amino acids. After removal of 8 bases from V and 4 bases from J, the junction contained 1 base not matched to a gene. Germline CDR1 reads MNHNS; CDR2 reads SASEGT. CDR3 bases: TGTGCCAGCTGGGACAGGTACAATGAGCAGTTCTTC. It yields the protein CASWDRYNEQFF.

The chain joins TRBV7-2 to TRBJ2-3; D ambiguous. The CDR3 runs 15 residues. Germline V gene data show CDR1 as SGHTA and CDR2 as FQGNSA. V was cut by 5 bases and J by 2 bases, with 14 bases left in between. CDR3 sequence reads: CASSLRSSSTDTQYF. The CDR3 bases are TGTGCCAGCAGCCTCAGGTCGTCGTCCACAGATACGCAGTATTTT. Based on the CDR3 plus reference TRBV7-2 and TRBJ2-3, the full variable domain is GAGVSQSPSNKVTEKGKDVELRCDPISGHTALYWYRQSLGQGLEFLIYFQGNSAPDKSGLPSDRFSAERTGGSVSTLTIQRTQQEDSAVYLCASSLRSSSTDTQYFGPGTRLTVL.

This clonotype appeared a few times. The gene calls are TRBV24-1 and TRBJ1-2, with D uncertain. The CDR3 totals 14 residues. V shed 3 bases and J shed 8 bases, with 15 bases lying between them. Germline-derived CDR1 and CDR2 are KGHDR and SFDVKD. CDR3 nucleotides: TGTGCCACCAGTGATAATGACCAGGCGGCCGGCTACACCTTC. Its protein is CATSDNDQAAGYTF.

This clonotype showed up just a few times. The V gene is TRBV25-1, the J gene TRBJ2-6; D perhaps matches TRBD2 (7 bases). The CDR3 consists of 15 residues. Germline-derived CDR1 and CDR2 are MGHDK and SYGVNS. The germline V and J ends were trimmed by 8 bases and 6 bases, with 17 bases remaining between them. The CDR3 region is CASSEGGTLANVLTF. The CDR3 DNA reads as TGTGCCAGCTCCGAGGGGGGGACCCTGGCCAACGTCCTGACTTTC.

This clonotype was counted a few times. The junction shows a germline mismatch at one end, possibly a read error. The rearrangement joins TRBV12-3 or TRBV12-4 to TRBJ2-5, with 10 positions matching TRBD1. The CDR3 length is 13 residues. In DNA form, the CDR3 reads TGTGCCAGCAGGACAGGGGGCCAAGAGACCGAGTACTTC. Its protein product is CASRTGGQETEYF.

The table lists this clonotype with a few counts. V and J are TRBV15 and TRBJ2-7; D might be TRBD1 or TRBD2, each matching 5 bases. V dropped 6 bases and J dropped 2 bases, with 23 bases sitting between them. This CDR3 contains 17 residues. Germline lookup yields CDR1 LNHNV and CDR2 YYDKDF (reference sequence). The CDR3 sequence: CATSTFPPGPITYEQYF. The CDR3 DNA reads as TGTGCCACCAGTACCTTCCCCCCGGGACCTATAACCTACGAGCAGTACTTC.

This clonotype was seen ten or more times. The V and J genes are TRBV6-5 and TRBJ1-1; D perhaps matches TRBD1 (5 bases). CDR1 and CDR2 (germline): MNHEY, SVGAGI. Deletions cut 4 bases from V and 8 bases from J, with 14 bases between. The CDR3 consists of 13 residues. CDR3 residues: CASSSPGVAEAFF. CDR3 nucleotides: TGTGCCAGCAGTTCCCCGGGGGTTGCGGAAGCTTTCTTT.

Many counts were recorded for this clonotype. The chain is built from TRBV19 and TRBJ2-2, with D maybe TRBD1 (5 bases). Trimming left V 7 bases short and J 5 bases short, with 17 bases between. CDR1 LNHDA and CDR2 SQIVND come from the germline V gene (reference sequence). This CDR3 region has 15 residues. The CDR3 protein is CASMVSGLETGELFF. The CDR3 DNA reads as TGTGCCAGTATGGTCTCAGGGCTGGAAACCGGGGAGCTGTTTTTT.

In nucleotides, the CDR3 is TGTGCCAGCACCAACGGCGGAAACACCATATATTTT. This sequence encodes CASTNGGNTIYF. The V and J genes are TRBV6-5 and TRBJ1-3; no clear D. Germline V gene lookup returns CDR1 MNHEY and CDR2 SVGAGI. The CDR3 has 12 residues. V was clipped by 7 bases and J by 4 bases, with 8 bases between them.

V and J are TRBV12-3 or TRBV12-4 and TRBJ2-7; the D gene could be TRBD1 or TRBD2 (6 bases each). CDR3 length equals 15 residues. V was pared by 3 bases and J by 5 bases, with 17 bases between. CDR3 loop: CASSFFGGIVDEQYF. For the CDR3, the DNA is TGTGCCAGCAGTTTCTTCGGGGGCATAGTGGACGAGCAGTACTTC.

V is TRBV27 and J is TRBJ2-1, with no clear D. With 8 bases removed from V and 3 bases from J, the gap between germline ends came to 14 bases. Germline V lookup: CDR1 MNHEY, CDR2 SMNVEV (reference sequence). This CDR3 has 14 residues. The CDR3 is CASPNVVDYNEQFF. As DNA, the CDR3 is TGTGCCAGCCCTAATGTGGTGGACTACAATGAGCAGTTCTTC.

The sample holds a few counts of this clonotype. V is TRBV2 and J is TRBJ2-7; D may be TRBD1 (7 bases). Looked up from germline, CDR1 is SNHLY and CDR2 is FYNNEI. The V end was cut by 3 bases, the J end by 4 bases, with 16 bases between. The CDR3 totals 15 residues. CDR3 coding DNA: TGTGCCAGCAGTGACGGGAGACAGGGCTTATACGAGCAGTACTTC. Protein: CASSDGRQGLYEQYF.

The gene calls are TRBV7-2 and TRBJ2-3; 14 bases agree with TRBD2. Unmatched junction bases numbered 6, after V lost 5 bases and J lost 5 bases. Per germline, CDR1 SGHTA and CDR2 FQGNSA. There are 16 residues in the CDR3. The CDR3 loop reads CASSATSGGARDTQYF. CDR3 nucleotides: TGTGCCAGCAGCGCGACTAGCGGGGGGGCGAGAGATACGCAGTATTTT.

This clonotype appeared a few times. J is TRBJ2-1 and V is TRBV5-1; TRBD2 agrees at 12 bases. The CDR3 has 16 amino acids. Per the germline V gene, CDR1 is SGHRS and CDR2 is YFSETQ. J was trimmed by 9 bases and V by 2 bases; bases with no gene match: 9. The CDR3 loop reads CASSLGLAGIRGEQFF. CDR3 sequence (DNA): TGCGCCAGCAGCTTAGGACTAGCGGGAATTCGAGGTGAGCAGTTCTTC. Full variable domain (outside the CDR3, taken from reference TRBV5-1 and TRBJ2-1): KAGVTQTPRYLIKTRGQQVTLSCSPISGHRSVSWYQQTPGQGLQFLFEYFSETQRNKGNFPGRFSGRQFSNSRSEMNVSTLELGDSALYLCASSLGLAGIRGEQFFGPGTRLTVL.

Only a few counts were recorded for this clonotype. The rearrangement uses TRBV7-2 and TRBJ2-1, with 10 nucleotides matching TRBD2. The CDR3 spans 17 residues. V shed 7 bases and J 7 bases; nucleotides not matched to a gene: 16. Per germline, CDR1 SGHTA and CDR2 FQGNSA. The CDR3 reads CASNLAGDSRTMNEQFF. The CDR3 DNA follows: TGTGCCAGCAACCTAGCGGGGGACTCCCGGACAATGAATGAGCAGTTCTTC.

In this sample, this clonotype turned up a few times. The V and J genes are TRBV29-1 and TRBJ2-7, with 8 bases lining up with TRBD1. The germline V gene encodes CDR1 SQVTM and CDR2 ANQGSEA. The CDR3 spans 13 residues. V lost 3 bases and J lost 7; bases outside the gene matches: 8. This chain's CDR3 is CSVDTGQGKEQYF. DNA for the CDR3: TGCAGCGTTGATACCGGACAGGGTAAAGAGCAGTACTTC.

This clonotype was counted at least ten times. V gene TRBV12-3 or TRBV12-4 combines with J gene TRBJ2-2; D may be TRBD1 (5 bases). V was shortened by 4 bases and J by 7 bases, with 13 bases between the two germline ends. The CDR3 length is 14 residues. CDR3 in amino acids: CASSSSGNYGELFF. DNA of the CDR3: TGTGCCAGCAGTTCCTCAGGGAACTACGGGGAGCTGTTTTTT.